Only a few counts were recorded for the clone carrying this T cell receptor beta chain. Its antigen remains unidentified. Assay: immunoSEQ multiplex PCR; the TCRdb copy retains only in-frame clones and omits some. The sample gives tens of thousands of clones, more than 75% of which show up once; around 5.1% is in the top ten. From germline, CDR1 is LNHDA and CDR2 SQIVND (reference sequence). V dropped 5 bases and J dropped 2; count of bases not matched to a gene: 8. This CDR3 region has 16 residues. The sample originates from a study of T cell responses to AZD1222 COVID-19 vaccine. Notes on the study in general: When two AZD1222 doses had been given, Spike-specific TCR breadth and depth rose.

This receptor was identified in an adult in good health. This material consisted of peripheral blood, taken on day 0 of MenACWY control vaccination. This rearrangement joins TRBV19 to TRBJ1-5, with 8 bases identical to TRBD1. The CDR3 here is CASSRWDRRGNQPQHF. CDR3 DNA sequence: TGTGCCAGTAGTCGGTGGGACAGGAGGGGCAATCAGCCCCAGCATTTT.